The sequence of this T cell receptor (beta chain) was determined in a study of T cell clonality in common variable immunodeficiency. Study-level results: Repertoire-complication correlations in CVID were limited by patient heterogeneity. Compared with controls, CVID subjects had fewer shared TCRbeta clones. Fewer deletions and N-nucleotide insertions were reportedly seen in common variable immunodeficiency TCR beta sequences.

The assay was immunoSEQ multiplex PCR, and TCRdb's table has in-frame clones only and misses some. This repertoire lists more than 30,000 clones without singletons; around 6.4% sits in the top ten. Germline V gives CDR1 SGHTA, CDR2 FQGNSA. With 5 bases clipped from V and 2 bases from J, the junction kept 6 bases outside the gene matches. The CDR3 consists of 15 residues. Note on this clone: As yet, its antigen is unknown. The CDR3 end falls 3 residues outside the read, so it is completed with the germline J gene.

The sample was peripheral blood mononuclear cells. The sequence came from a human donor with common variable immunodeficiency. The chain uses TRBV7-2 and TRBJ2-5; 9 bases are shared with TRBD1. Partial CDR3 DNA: TGTGCCAGCAGCAGGGGGGACAGGGCTCAAGAGACC. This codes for CASSRGDRAQET. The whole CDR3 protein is CASSRGDRAQETQYF. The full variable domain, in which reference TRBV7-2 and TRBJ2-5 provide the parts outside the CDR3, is GAGVSQSPSNKVTEKGKDVELRCDPISGHTALYWYRQSLGQGLEFLIYFQGNSAPDKSGLPSDRFSAERTGGSVSTLTIQRTQQEDSAVYLCASSRGDRAQETQYFGPGTRLLVL.